This T cell receptor (beta chain) is drawn from a study of blood T cell repertoires in COVID-19. Across the whole study: Samples taken during acute and convalescent COVID-19 were collected in the United States, Italy and Spain. Sources were T cells, B-cell-depleted T cells, or PBMCs; the material itself was cDNA or gDNA.

In the study's own analysis: Reference gene primer amplification yielded estimated nucleated cell counts. The repertoire was sequenced with immunoSEQ multiplex PCR; TCRdb's copy has only in-frame clones and lacks some. That table gives V, J and clone size, and the DNA gave D and trimming. The sample comprises around 280,000 clones, around 85% of which are singletons, and 2.1% rests with the top ten. The germline V gene encodes CDR1 SQVTM and CDR2 ANQGSEA. The CDR3 sequence is 15 residues long. V lost 1 base and J 0 bases, leaving 12 bases between the germline ends. The chain employs TRBV29-1 and TRBJ1-2; maybe TRBD1 (5 bases). The source is a woman aged 25 to 39 who had recovered from COVID-19. Material for sequencing was peripheral blood. As DNA, the CDR3 is TGCAGCGTTGAAGGGACACGCCTTGCTAACTATGGCTACACCTTC. It codes for CSVEGTRLANYGYTF.